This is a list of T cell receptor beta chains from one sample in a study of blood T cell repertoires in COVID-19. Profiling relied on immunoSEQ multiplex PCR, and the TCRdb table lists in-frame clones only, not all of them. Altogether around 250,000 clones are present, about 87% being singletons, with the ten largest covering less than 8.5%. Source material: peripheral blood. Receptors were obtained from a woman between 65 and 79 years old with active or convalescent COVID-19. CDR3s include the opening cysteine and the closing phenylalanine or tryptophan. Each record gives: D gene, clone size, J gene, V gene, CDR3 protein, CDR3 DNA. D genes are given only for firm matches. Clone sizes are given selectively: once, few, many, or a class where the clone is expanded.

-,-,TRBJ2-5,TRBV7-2,CASSLEGGLAGETQYF,TGTGCCAGCAGCTTAGAGGGGGGGCTAGCAGGGGAGACCCAGTACTTC
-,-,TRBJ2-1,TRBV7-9,CASSLVGPTGIHNEQFF,TGTGCCAGCAGCTTAGTGGGGCCCACAGGGATCCACAATGAGCAGTTCTTC
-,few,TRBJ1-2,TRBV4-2,CASSHDRREQAYGYTF,TGTGCCAGCAGCCACGATCGGAGGGAACAGGCCTATGGCTACACCTTC
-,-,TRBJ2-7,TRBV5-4,CASSLDSRSSYEQYF,TGTGCCAGCAGCTTGGACTCGAGGAGCTCCTACGAGCAGTACTTC
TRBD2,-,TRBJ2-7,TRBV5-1,CASRDDSGVVYEQYF,TGCGCCAGCAGAGATGACAGCGGGGTTGTCTACGAGCAGTACTTC
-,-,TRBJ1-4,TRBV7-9,CASSLATSGNEKLFF,TGTGCCAGCAGCTTAGCGACTAGCGGTAATGAAAAACTGTTTTTT
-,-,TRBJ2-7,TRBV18,CASSRGNEQYF,TGTGCCAGCTCCCGAGGGAACGAGCAGTACTTC
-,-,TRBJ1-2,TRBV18,CASSLSDSPTNYGYTF,TGTGCCAGCTCACTTTCGGACAGTCCGACTAACTATGGCTACACCTTC
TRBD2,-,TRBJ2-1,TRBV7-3,CASSFGRGLQLAGVNEQFF,TGTGCCAGCAGCTTCGGCAGGGGACTCCAACTAGCGGGGGTCAATGAGCAGTTCTTC
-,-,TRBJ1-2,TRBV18,CASSRRVLGTDYGYTF,TGTGCCAGCTCACGGAGGGTCCTTGGCACAGACTATGGCTACACCTTC
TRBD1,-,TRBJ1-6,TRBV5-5,CASSVGTGNSPLHF,TGTGCCAGCAGCGTCGGGACAGGGAATTCACCCCTCCACTTT
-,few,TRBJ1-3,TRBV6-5,CASSSLGYSGNTIYF,TGTGCCAGCAGTTCGCTGGGCTACTCTGGAAACACCATATATTTT
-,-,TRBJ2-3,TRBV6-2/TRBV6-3,CASSYSQEGGTDTQYF,TGTGCCAGCAGTTACTCGCAAGAGGGGGGCACAGATACGCAGTATTTT
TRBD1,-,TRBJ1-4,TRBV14,CASSQGTGEKLFF,TGTGCCAGCAGCCAGGGGACAGGCGAAAAACTGTTTTTT
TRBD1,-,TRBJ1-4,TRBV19,CASSRQGAGEKLFF,TGTGCCAGTAGCCGACAGGGGGCCGGCGAAAAACTGTTTTTT
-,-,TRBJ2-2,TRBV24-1,CATSPPGGFAGELFF,TGTGCCACCAGCCCCCCTGGGGGCTTCGCCGGGGAGCTGTTTTTT
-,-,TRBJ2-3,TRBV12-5,CASGYGVTQYF,TGTGCTAGTGGTTACGGTGTTACGCAGTATTTT
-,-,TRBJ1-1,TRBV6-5,CASMGAGNTEAFF,TGTGCCAGCATGGGGGCGGGGAACACTGAAGCTTTCTTT
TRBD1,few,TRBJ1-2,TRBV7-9,CASSLHTGGEGYTF,TGTGCCAGCAGCCTGCATACAGGGGGCGAGGGCTACACCTTC
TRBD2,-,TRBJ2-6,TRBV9,CASSVGGEGGSGANVLTF,TGTGCCAGCAGCGTAGGAGGGGAGGGAGGGAGCGGGGCCAACGTCCTGACTTTC
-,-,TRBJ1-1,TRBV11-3,CASSWTENTEAFF,TGTGCCAGCAGCTGGACAGAGAACACTGAAGCTTTCTTT
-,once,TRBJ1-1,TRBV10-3,CAISESGQASTTEAFF,TGTGCCATCAGTGAGTCGGGACAAGCGAGCACGACTGAAGCTTTCTTT
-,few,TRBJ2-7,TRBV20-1,CSAAGVREQYF,TGCAGTGCTGCGGGCGTCAGGGAGCAGTACTTC
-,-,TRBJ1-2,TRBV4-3,CASSQEARNYGYTF,TGCGCCAGCAGCCAAGAGGCCAGGAACTATGGCTACACCTTC
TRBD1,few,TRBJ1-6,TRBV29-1,CSVAGGDGNSPLHF,TGCAGCGTAGCAGGGGGCGATGGTAATTCACCCCTCCACTTT
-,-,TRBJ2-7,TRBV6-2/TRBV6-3,CASSSGAGLSYEQYF,TGTGCCAGCAGTTCGGGTGCAGGGCTCTCCTACGAGCAGTACTTC
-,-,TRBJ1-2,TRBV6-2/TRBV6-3,CASSGTGRNGYTF,TGTGCCAGCAGCGGGACCGGGAGGAATGGCTACACCTTC
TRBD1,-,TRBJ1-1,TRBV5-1,CASSSGQGSAFF,TGCGCCAGCAGCTCTGGACAGGGGTCAGCTTTCTTT
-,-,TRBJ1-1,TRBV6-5,CASSYRGRNTEAFF,TGTGCCAGCAGTTACAGGGGGAGGAACACTGAAGCTTTCTTT
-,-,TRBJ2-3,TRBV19,CASSWRTDTQYF,TGTGCCAGTAGTTGGCGCACAGATACGCAGTATTTT
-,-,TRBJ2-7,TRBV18,CASSPPWGRGYEQYF,TGTGCCAGCTCACCCCCTTGGGGGCGAGGGTACGAGCAGTACTTC
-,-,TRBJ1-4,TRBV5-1,CASSLQGLGTNEKLFF,TGCGCCAGCAGCTTGCAGGGGCTAGGAACTAATGAAAAACTGTTTTTT
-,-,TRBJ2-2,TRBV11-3,CASSLRGSPGELFF,TGTGCCAGCAGCTTAAGGGGTTCACCCGGGGAGCTGTTTTTT
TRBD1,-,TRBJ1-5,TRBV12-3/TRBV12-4,CASADRANQPQHF,TGTGCCAGCGCGGACAGGGCAAATCAGCCCCAGCATTTT
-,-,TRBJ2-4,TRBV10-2,CASREDRLAKNIQYF,TGCGCCAGCAGGGAAGACAGACTAGCCAAAAACATTCAGTACTTC
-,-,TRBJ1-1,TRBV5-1,CASSRDTLKAFF,TGCGCCAGCAGTCGGGACACTCTTAAAGCTTTCTTT
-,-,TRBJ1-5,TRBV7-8,CASRRTGNSNQPQHF,TGTGCCAGCAGACGAACAGGTAATAGCAATCAGCCCCAGCATTTT
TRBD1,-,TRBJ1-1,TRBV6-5,CASRQGSMNTEAFF,TGTGCCAGCCGACAGGGATCAATGAACACTGAAGCTTTCTTT
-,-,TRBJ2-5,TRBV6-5,CASSYRSLEAPYF,TGTGCCAGCAGTTACCGCTCCTTGGAGGCCCCGTACTTC
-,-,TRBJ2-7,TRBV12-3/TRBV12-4,CASKTDRSYEQYF,TGTGCCAGCAAAACCGACAGGTCCTATGAGCAGTACTTC
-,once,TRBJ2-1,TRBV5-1,CASSLERNEQFF,TGCGCCAGCAGCTTGGAGCGGAATGAGCAGTTCTTC
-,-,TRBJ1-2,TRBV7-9,CASSLTGLGEGYTF,TGTGCCAGCAGCTTAACCGGACTGGGTGAAGGCTACACCTTC
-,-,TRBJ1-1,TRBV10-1,CASSVNLNTEAFF,TGCGCCAGCAGTGTTAACTTGAACACTGAAGCTTTCTTT
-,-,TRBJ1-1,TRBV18,CASSPAGLEAFF,TGTGCCAGCTCACCAGCGGGACTTGAAGCTTTCTTT
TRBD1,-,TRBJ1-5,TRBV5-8,CASSPQGARHQPQHF,TGTGCCAGCAGCCCCCAGGGGGCGAGGCATCAGCCCCAGCATTTT
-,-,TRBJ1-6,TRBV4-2,CASSQIGTRNSPLHF,TGTGCCAGCAGCCAAATAGGCACTAGGAATTCACCCCTCCACTTT
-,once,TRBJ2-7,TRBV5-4,CASSFPEGTYEQYF,TGTGCCAGCAGCTTTCCAGAGGGTACCTACGAGCAGTACTTC
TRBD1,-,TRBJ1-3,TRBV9,CASSVVPTGDTIYF,TGTGCCAGCAGCGTAGTCCCAACAGGGGATACCATATATTTT
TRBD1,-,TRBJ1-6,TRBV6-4,CASSVAGGNSPLHF,TGTGCCAGCAGTGTGGCAGGGGGCAATTCACCCCTCCACTTT
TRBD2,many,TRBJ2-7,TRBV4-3,CASSQDLAGGYEQYF,TGCGCCAGCAGCCAAGATCTAGCGGGGGGATACGAGCAGTACTTC
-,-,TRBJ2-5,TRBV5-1,CASLPGGASRETQYF,TGCGCCAGCCTCCCTGGCGGGGCTTCTCGAGAGACCCAGTACTTC
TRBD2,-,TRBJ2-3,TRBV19,CASSIGALAGGTDTQYF,TGTGCCAGTAGTATCGGTGCGCTAGCGGGGGGGACAGATACGCAGTATTTT
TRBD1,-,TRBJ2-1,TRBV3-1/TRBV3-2,CASSQGRGQFDEQFF,TGTGCCAGCAGCCAAGGCAGGGGGCAATTTGATGAGCAGTTCTTC
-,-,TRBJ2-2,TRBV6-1,CASSEGYSVSGELFF,TGTGCCAGCAGTGAAGGTTACAGTGTGTCCGGGGAGCTGTTTTTT
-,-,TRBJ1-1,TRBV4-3,CASSQDGWNTEAFF,TGCGCCAGCAGCCAAGATGGCTGGAACACTGAAGCTTTCTTT